The subject of this entry is one TCR beta chain. Its antigen is still unknown. Data came from immunoSEQ multiplex PCR; TCRdb stores just in-frame clones and leaves some out. This sample has about 590,000 clones, with roughly 95% found just once. This record belongs to a study of shared clonotypes between healthy human individuals. Positive CCR7 selection of CD45RO-negative cells yielded the naive CD8 cells, and terminally differentiated effector memory CD45RA+ cells were excluded. The V gene's germline CDR1 is SGHRS and CDR2 YFSETQ. The V and J ends lost 2 bases and 4 bases respectively, with 13 bases between them. The CDR3 covers 14 residues. Findings and limits, study-wide: The study generally estimated greater richness for naive than memory subsets.

The origin of this receptor is a woman aged 25 to 39 in good health. The chain recombines TRBV5-1 with TRBJ2-7; D ambiguous. Source material: naive CD8+ T cells sorted from blood. The CDR3 DNA is TGCGCCAGCAGCTTCTTCGCAGCGCCGTACGAGCAGTACTTC. Residues: CASSFFAAPYEQYF. The whole variable domain, filled in from reference TRBV5-1 and TRBJ2-7, reads KAGVTQTPRYLIKTRGQQVTLSCSPISGHRSVSWYQQTPGQGLQFLFEYFSETQRNKGNFPGRFSGRQFSNSRSEMNVSTLELGDSALYLCASSFFAAPYEQYFGPGTRLTVT.